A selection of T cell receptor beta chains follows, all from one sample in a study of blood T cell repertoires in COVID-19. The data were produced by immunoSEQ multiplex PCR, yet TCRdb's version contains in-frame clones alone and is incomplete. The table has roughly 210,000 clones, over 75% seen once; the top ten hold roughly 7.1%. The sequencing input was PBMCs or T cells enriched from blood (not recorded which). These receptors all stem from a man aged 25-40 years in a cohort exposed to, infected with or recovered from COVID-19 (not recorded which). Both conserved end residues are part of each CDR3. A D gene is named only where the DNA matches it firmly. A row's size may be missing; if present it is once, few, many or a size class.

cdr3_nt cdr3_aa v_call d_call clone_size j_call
TGTGCCAGCAGCTTAGTCCCCAGGGTGGCAGTGAACACTGAAGCTTTCTTT CASSLVPRVAVNTEAFF TRBV11-2 NA NA TRBJ1-1
TGTGCCAGCAGCAAATGGGACAGCCGTACCTACGAGCAGTACTTC CASSKWDSRTYEQYF TRBV21-1 NA NA TRBJ2-7
TGTGCCAGTAGACCAGACAGGAGCTCCTACAATGAGCAGTTCTTC CASRPDRSSYNEQFF TRBV19 NA NA TRBJ2-1
TGTGCCAGCAGTTACGGGGGGCGAGGCACAGATACGCAGTATTTT CASSYGGRGTDTQYF TRBV27 NA once TRBJ2-3
TGTGCCAGCAGCCTAGGGAGAGACAATGAGCAGTTCTTC CASSLGRDNEQFF TRBV7-2 NA NA TRBJ2-1
TGTGCCAGCAGTCATACAGGGTCCCACGAGCAGTACTTC CASSHTGSHEQYF TRBV6-5 NA once TRBJ2-7
TGTGCCAGCAGTGATACCTACGAGCAGTACTTC CASSDTYEQYF TRBV6-1 NA NA TRBJ2-7
TGTGCCATCAGTTTCAGGGGAACTAGAGACGAGCAGTACTTC CAISFRGTRDEQYF TRBV10-3 NA NA TRBJ2-7
TGTGCCAGCAGCGTGCCGACAGGGGCAGCAGATACGCAGTATTTT CASSVPTGAADTQYF TRBV9 TRBD1 NA TRBJ2-3
TGTGCCAGCAGCTTCCGCCGGAGGGGTAATGAGCAGTTCTTC CASSFRRRGNEQFF TRBV7-9 NA NA TRBJ2-1
TGTGCCAGCAGCCAGGACAGCGTCAGTAGCAATCAGCCCCAGCATTTT CASSQDSVSSNQPQHF TRBV4-2 NA NA TRBJ1-5
TGTGCCAGCACAGGGGGCTCAAATCAGCCCCAGCATTTT CASTGGSNQPQHF TRBV27 TRBD1 NA TRBJ1-5
TGTGCCAGCAGTTTTGGGACAGGGCCACAACAAGAGACCCAGTACTTC CASSFGTGPQQETQYF TRBV27 TRBD1 NA TRBJ2-5
TGCAGTGCCTTCCTTTCAGATACGCAGTATTTT CSAFLSDTQYF TRBV20-1 NA NA TRBJ2-3
TGTGCCAGCAGCCCCACTGGCGGCATCACAGATACGCAGTATTTT CASSPTGGITDTQYF TRBV5-4 NA NA TRBJ2-3
TGTGCCAGCAGTCCTCCCGGGGAAGGCGAGCAGTACTTC CASSPPGEGEQYF TRBV28 NA NA TRBJ2-7
TGCGCCAGCAGCTTGGGGACAGGTCTGAACACTGAAGCTTTCTTT CASSLGTGLNTEAFF TRBV5-1 TRBD1 many TRBJ1-1
TGTGCCAGCAGCATTAGCGGGAGGAGGTCCTACAATGAGCAGTTCTTC CASSISGRRSYNEQFF TRBV6-2/TRBV6-3 TRBD2 NA TRBJ2-1
TGTGCCAGTAGTTTACAGGGGGCAGCTGGGGCCAACGTCCTGACTTTC CASSLQGAAGANVLTF TRBV19 TRBD1 NA TRBJ2-6
TGTGCCAGCAGCTCCCAGACAGGGATAGGCAATGAGCAGTTCTTC CASSSQTGIGNEQFF TRBV7-3 TRBD1 NA TRBJ2-1
TGTGCCACCATTCCGACAGGGCATCGGAATTCACCCCTCCACTTT CATIPTGHRNSPLHF TRBV6-5 TRBD1 NA TRBJ1-6
TGCGCCAGCAGGGAGGATCCAGCTAACTATGGCTACACCTTC CASREDPANYGYTF TRBV5-1 NA NA TRBJ1-2
TGCGCCAGCAGTCAACCTACCGGGACAGGGGCTTCCTACGAGCAGTACTTC CASSQPTGTGASYEQYF TRBV23-1 TRBD1 NA TRBJ2-7
TGCGCCAGCAGCCCGGGGGCCTCCGGGCTAGCGGGAGGCGGGTTGAGCACAGATACGCAGTATTTT CASSPGASGLAGGGLSTDTQYF TRBV5-1 TRBD2 once TRBJ2-3
TGTGCCAGCAGTGAAGGGTGGCAGAACAATCAGCCCCAGCATTTT CASSEGWQNNQPQHF TRBV2 NA NA TRBJ1-5
TGTGCCAGCAGCCTTACAGGGACGGGAGATACGCAGTATTTT CASSLTGTGDTQYF TRBV7-3 NA NA TRBJ2-3
TGTGCCAGCAGTGTAACAGGGGCTGTTCAGCCCCAGCATTTT CASSVTGAVQPQHF TRBV25-1 TRBD1 NA TRBJ1-5
TGTGCCAGCAGTGCCCGCCTGCTGACAGCGGGGACAGATACGCAGTATTTT CASSARLLTAGTDTQYF TRBV6-1 TRBD2 NA TRBJ2-3
TGTGCCAGCAGTGCCGCTTTGTGGGCGGGAGGGCAAGAGACCCAGTACTTC CASSAALWAGGQETQYF TRBV25-1 TRBD2 NA TRBJ2-5
TGTGCCAGCAGTTACTCGGGACAGGGGGCTTTCTACGAGCAGTACTTC CASSYSGQGAFYEQYF TRBV6-5 TRBD1 NA TRBJ2-7
TGTGCCACCAGCGGACAGGGGAACACTGAAGCTTTCTTT CATSGQGNTEAFF TRBV24-1 TRBD1 NA TRBJ1-1
TGTGCCAGCAGTTTAGGCAGTAATCAGCCCCAGCATTTT CASSLGSNQPQHF TRBV27 NA NA TRBJ1-5
TGTGCCAGTAGTCCCGGGACTAGCGGGACTTACGAGCAGTACTTC CASSPGTSGTYEQYF TRBV19 TRBD2 NA TRBJ2-7
TGTGCCAGCAGCCTCTCCTACAATGAGCAGTTCTTC CASSLSYNEQFF TRBV27 NA NA TRBJ2-1
TGTGCCACCGCGGGGGCGGGAGTGTTGTCAGATACGCAGTATTTT CATAGAGVLSDTQYF TRBV27 NA NA TRBJ2-3
TGCGCCAGCAGTGAAGCCGACAGCGTGAATCGGCCCCAGCATTTT CASSEADSVNRPQHF TRBV10-2 NA few TRBJ1-5
TGTGCCAGTAGTATGCCGGTGAGCGCGGCGGGCAATCAGCCCCAGCATTTT CASSMPVSAAGNQPQHF TRBV19 NA once TRBJ1-5
TGTGCCAGCAGCTTAGCGAGAAAGCCGGGGGGGACAGGGGGCGTAGGAAACGAGCAGTACTTC CASSLARKPGGTGGVGNEQYF TRBV7-6 TRBD1 NA TRBJ2-7
TGTGCCAGCAGCGTCAACCTAGCGGGAGGGCCCCGCGAGCAGTACTTC CASSVNLAGGPREQYF TRBV9 TRBD2 NA TRBJ2-7
TGTGCCAGCTCACCACCCGGGACTAGCGCCGACAATGAGCAGTTCTTC CASSPPGTSADNEQFF TRBV18 TRBD2 NA TRBJ2-1
TGCGCCAGCAGCCAAGTCATCCGGGACAGAAATTACGAGCAGTACTTC CASSQVIRDRNYEQYF TRBV4-1 TRBD1 NA TRBJ2-7
TGCGCCAGCAGCGCCGGGACAGTTAATTCACCCCTCCACTTT CASSAGTVNSPLHF TRBV5-1 TRBD1 NA TRBJ1-6
TGCGCCAGCAGCTTGAGAGGGGGTAACACTGAAGCTTTCTTT CASSLRGGNTEAFF TRBV5-1 NA NA TRBJ1-1
TGTGCCAGCACCACAGCGGGAGTGAACACAGATACGCAGTATTTT CASTTAGVNTDTQYF TRBV7-9 TRBD2 NA TRBJ2-3